Below, one TCR beta chain is given with its context. The sample belongs to a study of T cell changes during pregnancy in multiple sclerosis. V shed 0 bases and J shed 0 bases, with 9 bases lying between them. This CDR3 region has 16 residues. CDR1 is SGHTA, CDR2 FQGNSA, per germline. Using immunoSEQ multiplex PCR, the repertoire was profiled, and TCRdb retains in-frame clones only, with some absent. The sample holds 45,000 to 55,000 clones, around 90% seen once. This receptor was obtained from a female donor with multiple sclerosis, enrolled in a pregnancy study. The sequencing here drew on peripheral blood, taken in the first trimester of pregnancy. The chain is built from TRBV7-2 and TRBJ1-5; unclear D gene. The CDR3 nucleotides are TGTGCCAGCAGCTTAGCGTGGGCAGGTAGCAATCAGCCCCAGCATTTT. It encodes CASSLAWAGSNQPQHF.